Given below is one TCR beta chain in context. What antigen it recognizes has not been identified. Per-base quality was not reported, and no clone a single base away is much larger than it. Other DNA sequences from this sample encode an identical CDR3 as well. Donors were healthy HIV-negative adults with no recently reported acute infections or vaccinations. Every donor was a Caucasian adult residing in Nashville, Tennessee, USA. CD4+ T cells were enriched by magnetic negative selection, after which naive cells were positively selected on CD45RA and the negative fraction was taken as the memory subset. After blood collection by leukapheresis, PBMCs were isolated using Ficoll-Histopaque density gradient centrifugation and then cryopreserved in the vapor phase of liquid nitrogen. Purity and quantity of every magnetically sorted T cell population were checked by analytical flow cytometry. Each sorted fraction had its genomic DNA isolated and then quantified by UV absorbance on a Nanodrop 2000c.

The data were taken from a study of shared clonotypes between healthy human individuals (dated by TCRdb to between 2020 and 2021). For the study in its entirety: The cohort comprised a couple of women and three men aged 18 to 49 years. Per donor, three plates each were used for CD4 naive and CD4 memory, two for CD8 naive, and one for CD8 memory. Blood TCR repertoires of about five healthy adults were deeply sequenced to estimate repertoire size and the extent of clonotype sharing between individuals. Different laboratories and diverse techniques were used to prepare libraries and sequence TCR repertoires, to increase sequencing depth and limit assay-specific biases. Leukapheresis yielded between about 0.8 and 9.5 billion PBMCs per donor. Findings and caveats that apply to the study as a whole: Based on pairwise subsampling, the degree of clonotype sharing among donors was expected to be affected by sequencing depth. Estimated clonotype richness was generally larger for naive than for memory subsets. Sharing across a few donors was observed for about 5% of naive CD4, 3.5% of naive CD8, around 2.5% of memory CD4, and around 0.42% of memory CD8 clonotypes. Even with the large sequencing depth, rarefaction of the sorted-subset datasets indicated that sequencing was incomplete. Because the study included a small number of donors, the genetic and exposure-history diversity represented was limited. Clonotypes shared by all four sorted-subset donors showed higher generation probabilities than non-shared clonotypes. Sampling was limited to blood, and TCR repertoires in tissue likely differ from TCR repertoires in blood.

Using the deep immunoSEQ assay, TCR CDR3 regions were amplified from genomic DNA by multiplex PCR. Genomic DNA extracted from each cell subset was distributed evenly over all wells of several immunoSEQ 96-well plates, and each plate served as one replicate. Each replicate PCR for sorted subsets received about 200 ng genomic DNA, equal to 30,000 or so T cell genomes. Purified libraries were quantified with a Qubit 3.0 fluorometer, sized on a Bioanalyzer 2100, and re-quantified with the KAPA Library Quantification kit. Every immunoSEQ 96-well plate was sequenced on a separate single-read 150-cycle Illumina NextSeq 550 flow cell. The study's own analysis went as follows. Because only junctional sequences without quality scores were contained in the immunoSEQ output, filtering matching that applied to full-length reads could not be performed. Sequences were annotated with PyIR, a Python wrapper for IgBLAST v1.9, using IMGT germline references to assign V/J genes and CDR3. Reads were filtered out if the reads had weak V/J assignments (E-value above 1e-6), no CDR3, stop codons, out-of-frame junctions, or ambiguous translated residues. A V3J clonotype was defined by an identical inferred V gene, J gene, and CDR3 amino acid sequence. To compute the percentage overlap between repertoires, the number of shared unique clonotypes was divided by the size of the smaller repertoire. Three approaches were used to assess repertoire richness: RTK rarefaction, the Chao1 estimator, and Recon v2.1 estimates of unobserved clonotypes. Generation probabilities were computed with OLGA for all TCRbeta clonotypes obtained by the gDNA method from several donors. This is the immuneACCESS table as TCRdb keeps it, with only in-frame sequences that have V and J called. A part of the clones is gone; compared with another copy, unresolved V genes explain less than half, and the rest is unexplained. V and J calls and clone size come straight from that table; D and trimming were deduced from the DNA. In all, the sample holds 1,500,000 or so clones, and roughly 96% of those were seen once. The ten largest clones capture approximately 1.1% of the sample.

Per the germline V gene, KGHSH is the CDR1 and LQKENI is the CDR2. Spanning cysteine to phenylalanine, the CDR3 consists of 16 amino acids. Only the CDR3 DNA stays, 48 bases, in frame from base 1. V is trimmed back by 2 bases and J by 3 bases, and the junction contains 3 bases that no gene match accounts for. The sequence links TRBV18 to TRBJ2-3, with TRBD2 matching 12 junction bases. The receptor was derived from a young man in good health. Input material: naive CD4+ T cells sorted from blood. Explained via the paper, the cell subset or site label denotes: CD45RA+ positively selected. The DNA is TGTGCCAGCTCACCAGGACTAGCGGGGAATACAGATACGCAGTATTTT. Translated, this is CASSPGLAGNTDTQYF.